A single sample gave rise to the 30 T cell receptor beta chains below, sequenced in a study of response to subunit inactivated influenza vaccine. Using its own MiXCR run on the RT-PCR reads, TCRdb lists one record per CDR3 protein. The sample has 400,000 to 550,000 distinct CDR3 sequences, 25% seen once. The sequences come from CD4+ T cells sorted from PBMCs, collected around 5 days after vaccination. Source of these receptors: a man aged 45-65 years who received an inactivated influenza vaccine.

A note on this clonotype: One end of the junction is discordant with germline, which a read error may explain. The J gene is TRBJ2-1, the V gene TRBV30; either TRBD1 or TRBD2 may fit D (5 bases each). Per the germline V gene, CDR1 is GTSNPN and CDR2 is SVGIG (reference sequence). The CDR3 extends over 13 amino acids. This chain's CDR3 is CAWRRGPYDEQLF. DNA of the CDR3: TGTGCCTGGAGAAGGGGACCGTACGATGAGCAGCTCTTC.

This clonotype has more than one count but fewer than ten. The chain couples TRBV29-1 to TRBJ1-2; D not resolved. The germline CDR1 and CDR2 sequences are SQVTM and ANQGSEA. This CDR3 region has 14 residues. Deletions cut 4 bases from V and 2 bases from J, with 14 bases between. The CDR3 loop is CSVVPGTLNYGYTF. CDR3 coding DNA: TGCAGCGTTGTTCCCGGCACCTTAAACTATGGCTACACCTTC.

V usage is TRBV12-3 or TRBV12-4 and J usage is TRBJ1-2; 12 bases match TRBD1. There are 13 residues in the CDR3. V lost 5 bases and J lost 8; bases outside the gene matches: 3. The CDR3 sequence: CASSRDRGLGYTF. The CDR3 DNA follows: TGTGCCAGCAGTAGGGACAGGGGGCTAGGCTACACCTTC.

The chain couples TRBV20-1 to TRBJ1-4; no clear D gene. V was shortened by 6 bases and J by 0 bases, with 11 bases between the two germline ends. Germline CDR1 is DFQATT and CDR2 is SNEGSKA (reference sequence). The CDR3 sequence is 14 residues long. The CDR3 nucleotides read TGCAGTGCCAGTGGTGGTACAACTAATGAAAAACTGTTTTTT. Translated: CSASGGTTNEKLFF.

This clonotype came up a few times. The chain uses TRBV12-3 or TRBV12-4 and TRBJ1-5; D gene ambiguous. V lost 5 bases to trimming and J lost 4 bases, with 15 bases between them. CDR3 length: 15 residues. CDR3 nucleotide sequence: TGTGCCAGCAGTCCAACGGGCCGGATAAATCAGCCCCAGCATTTT. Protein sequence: CASSPTGRINQPQHF.

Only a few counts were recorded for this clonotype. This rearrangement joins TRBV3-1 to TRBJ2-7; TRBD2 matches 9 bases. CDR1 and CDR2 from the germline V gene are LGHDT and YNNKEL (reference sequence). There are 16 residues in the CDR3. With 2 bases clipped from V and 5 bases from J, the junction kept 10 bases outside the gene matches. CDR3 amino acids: CASSQSRSGRTHEQYF. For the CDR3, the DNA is TGTGCCAGCAGCCAATCCCGTAGCGGGAGAACCCACGAGCAGTACTTC.

Here the CDR3 DNA reads TGTGCCAGCAGTTCTTTCACAGACAATGAGCAGTTCTTC. Amino acids: CASSSFTDNEQFF. This chain joins TRBV7-8 and TRBJ2-1, with D hard to call. Germline CDR1 and CDR2: SGHVS and FQNEAQ. There are 13 residues in the CDR3. V was shortened by 6 bases and J by 5 bases, with 11 bases between the two germline ends. Filled out from reference TRBV7-8 and TRBJ2-1, the complete variable domain reads GAGVSQSPRYKVAKRGQDVALRCDPISGHVSLFWYQQALGQGPEFLTYFQNEAQLDKSGLPSDRFFAERPEGSVSTLKIQRTQQEDSAVYLCASSSFTDNEQFFGPGTRLTVL.

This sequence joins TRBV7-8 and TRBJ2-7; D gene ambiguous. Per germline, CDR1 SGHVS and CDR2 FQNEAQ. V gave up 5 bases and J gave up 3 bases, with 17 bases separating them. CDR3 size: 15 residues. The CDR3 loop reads CASSATYTHLYEQYF. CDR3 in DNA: TGTGCCAGCAGCGCTACATACACACACCTCTACGAGCAGTACTTC.

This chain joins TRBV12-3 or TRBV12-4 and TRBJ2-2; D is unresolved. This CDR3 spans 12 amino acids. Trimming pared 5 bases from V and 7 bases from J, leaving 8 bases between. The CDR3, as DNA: TGTGCCAGCAGTCCTGGGGTCGGGGAGCTGTTTTTT. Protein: CASSPGVGELFF.

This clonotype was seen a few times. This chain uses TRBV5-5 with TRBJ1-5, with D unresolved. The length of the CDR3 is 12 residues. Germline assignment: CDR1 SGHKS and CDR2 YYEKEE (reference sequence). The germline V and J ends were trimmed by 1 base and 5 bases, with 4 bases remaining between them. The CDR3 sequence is CASSLIDQPQHF. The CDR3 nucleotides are TGTGCCAGCAGCTTGATCGATCAGCCCCAGCATTTT.

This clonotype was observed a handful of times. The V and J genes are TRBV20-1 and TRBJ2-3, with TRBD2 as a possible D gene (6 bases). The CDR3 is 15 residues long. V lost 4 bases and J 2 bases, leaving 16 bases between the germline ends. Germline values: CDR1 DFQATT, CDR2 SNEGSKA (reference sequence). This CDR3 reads CSATVAVLNTDTQYF. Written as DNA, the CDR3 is TGCAGTGCTACGGTAGCGGTTCTTAACACAGATACGCAGTATTTT.

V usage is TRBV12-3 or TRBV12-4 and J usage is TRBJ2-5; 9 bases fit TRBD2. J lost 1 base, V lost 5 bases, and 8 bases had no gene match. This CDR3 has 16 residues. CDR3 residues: CASSTGTSSAQETQYF. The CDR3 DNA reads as TGTGCCAGCAGTACAGGGACTAGCTCAGCCCAAGAGACCCAGTACTTC.

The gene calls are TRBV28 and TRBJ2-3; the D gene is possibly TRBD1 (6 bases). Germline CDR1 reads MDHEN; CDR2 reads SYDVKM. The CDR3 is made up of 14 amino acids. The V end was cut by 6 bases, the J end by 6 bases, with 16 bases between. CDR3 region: CASSRDIGLDTQYF. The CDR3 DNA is TGTGCCAGCAGCCGGGACATCGGGTTGGATACGCAGTATTTT.

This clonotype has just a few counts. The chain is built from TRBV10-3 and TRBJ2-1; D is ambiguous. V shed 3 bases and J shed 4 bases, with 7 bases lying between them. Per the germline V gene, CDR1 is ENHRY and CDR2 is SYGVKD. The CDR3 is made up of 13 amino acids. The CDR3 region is CAISDPVYNEQFF. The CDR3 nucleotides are TGTGCCATCAGTGATCCAGTTTACAATGAGCAGTTCTTC.

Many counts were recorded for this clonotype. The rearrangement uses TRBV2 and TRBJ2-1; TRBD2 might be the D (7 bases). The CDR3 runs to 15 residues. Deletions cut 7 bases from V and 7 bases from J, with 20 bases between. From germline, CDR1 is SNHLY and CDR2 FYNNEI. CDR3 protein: CASTSRGAGGNEQFF. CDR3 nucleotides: TGTGCCAGCACCTCCCGGGGGGCTGGGGGGAATGAGCAGTTCTTC.

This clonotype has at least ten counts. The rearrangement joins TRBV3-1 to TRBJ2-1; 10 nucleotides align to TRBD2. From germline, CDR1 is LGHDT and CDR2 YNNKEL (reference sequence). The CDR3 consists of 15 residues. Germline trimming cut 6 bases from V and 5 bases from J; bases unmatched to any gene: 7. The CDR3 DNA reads TGTGCCAGCAGACCCACTAGCGGGGTGAACAATGAGCAGTTCTTC. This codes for CASRPTSGVNNEQFF.

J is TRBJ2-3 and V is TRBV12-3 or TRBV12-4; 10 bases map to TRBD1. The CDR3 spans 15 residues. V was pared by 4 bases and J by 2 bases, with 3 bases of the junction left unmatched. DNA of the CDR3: TGTGCCAGCAGTTCCGGGACAGGGGCCACAGATACGCAGTATTTT. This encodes CASSSGTGATDTQYF.

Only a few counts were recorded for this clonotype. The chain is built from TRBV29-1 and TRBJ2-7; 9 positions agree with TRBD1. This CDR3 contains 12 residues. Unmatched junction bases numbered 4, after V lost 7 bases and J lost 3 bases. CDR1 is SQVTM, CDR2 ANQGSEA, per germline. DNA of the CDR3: TGCAGCGGGGTGGACAGGGGCTACGAGCAGTACTTC. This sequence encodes CSGVDRGYEQYF.

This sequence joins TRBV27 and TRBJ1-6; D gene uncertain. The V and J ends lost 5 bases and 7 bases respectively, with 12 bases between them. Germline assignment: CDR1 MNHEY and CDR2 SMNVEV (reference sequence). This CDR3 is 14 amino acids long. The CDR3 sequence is CASSHRGTNSPLHF. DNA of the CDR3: TGTGCCAGCAGTCACAGAGGAACCAATTCACCCCTCCACTTT.

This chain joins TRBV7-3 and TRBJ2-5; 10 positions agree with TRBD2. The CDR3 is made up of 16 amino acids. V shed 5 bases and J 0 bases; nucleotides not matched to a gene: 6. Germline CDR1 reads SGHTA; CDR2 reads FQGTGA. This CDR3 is CASSPRGLAHQETQYF. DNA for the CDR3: TGTGCCAGCAGCCCAAGGGGACTAGCGCACCAAGAGACCCAGTACTTC.

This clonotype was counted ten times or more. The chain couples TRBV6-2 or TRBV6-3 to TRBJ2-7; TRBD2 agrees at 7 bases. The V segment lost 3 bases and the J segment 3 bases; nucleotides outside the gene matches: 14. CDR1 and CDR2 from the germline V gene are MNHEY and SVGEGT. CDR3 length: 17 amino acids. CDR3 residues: CASSYSGLVGVYYEQYF. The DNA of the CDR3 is TGTGCCAGCAGTTATTCCGGACTAGTGGGGGTATACTACGAGCAGTACTTC.

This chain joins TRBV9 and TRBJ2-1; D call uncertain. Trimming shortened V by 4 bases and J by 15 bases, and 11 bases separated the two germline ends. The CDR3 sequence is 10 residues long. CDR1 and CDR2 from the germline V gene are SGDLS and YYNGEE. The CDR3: CASSPTPRFF. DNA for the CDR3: TGTGCCAGCAGCCCTACCCCCAGGTTCTTC.

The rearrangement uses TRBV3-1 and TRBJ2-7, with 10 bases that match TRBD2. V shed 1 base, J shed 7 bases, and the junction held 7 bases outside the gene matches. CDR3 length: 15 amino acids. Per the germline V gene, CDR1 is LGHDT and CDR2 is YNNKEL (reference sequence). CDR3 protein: CASSQVAGGRGEQYF. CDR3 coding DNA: TGTGCCAGCAGCCAAGTAGCGGGAGGTAGGGGGGAGCAGTACTTC.

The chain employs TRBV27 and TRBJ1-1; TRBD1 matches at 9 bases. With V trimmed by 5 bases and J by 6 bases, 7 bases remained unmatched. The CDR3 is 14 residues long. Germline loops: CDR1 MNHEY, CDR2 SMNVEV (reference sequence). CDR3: CASSRRDRVSEAFF. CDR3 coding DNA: TGTGCCAGCAGTAGGCGGGACAGGGTCTCTGAAGCTTTCTTT.

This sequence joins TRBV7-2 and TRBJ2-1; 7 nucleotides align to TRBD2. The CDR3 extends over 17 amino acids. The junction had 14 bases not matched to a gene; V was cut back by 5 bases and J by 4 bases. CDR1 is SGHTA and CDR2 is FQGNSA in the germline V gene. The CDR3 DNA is TGTGCCAGCAGCAGCCCCAGGGCAGCGGGACCTTACAATGAGCAGTTCTTC. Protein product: CASSSPRAAGPYNEQFF.

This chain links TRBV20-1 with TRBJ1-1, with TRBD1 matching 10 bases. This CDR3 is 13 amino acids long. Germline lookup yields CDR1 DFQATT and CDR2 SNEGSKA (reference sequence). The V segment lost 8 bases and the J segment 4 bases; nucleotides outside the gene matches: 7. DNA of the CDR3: TGCAGTCCGAGACAGGGGGCTCGCACTGAAGCTTTCTTT. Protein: CSPRQGARTEAFF.

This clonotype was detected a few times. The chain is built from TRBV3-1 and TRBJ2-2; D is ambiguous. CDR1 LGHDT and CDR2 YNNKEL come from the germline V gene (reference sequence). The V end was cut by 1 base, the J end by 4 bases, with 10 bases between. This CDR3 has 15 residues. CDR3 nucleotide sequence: TGTGCCAGCAGCCAAGGGGCAGGCCGCACCGGGGAGCTGTTTTTT. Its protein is CASSQGAGRTGELFF.

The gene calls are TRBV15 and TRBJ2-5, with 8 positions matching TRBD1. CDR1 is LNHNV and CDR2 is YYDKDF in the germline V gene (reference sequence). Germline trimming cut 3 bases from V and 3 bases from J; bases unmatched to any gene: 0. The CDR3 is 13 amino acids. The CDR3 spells CATSRDREETQYF. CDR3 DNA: TGTGCCACCAGCAGGGACAGGGAAGAGACCCAGTACTTC.

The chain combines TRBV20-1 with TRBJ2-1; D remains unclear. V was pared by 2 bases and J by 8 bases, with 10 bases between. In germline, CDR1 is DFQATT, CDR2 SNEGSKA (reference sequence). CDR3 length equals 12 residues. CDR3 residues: CSARSRPHEQFF. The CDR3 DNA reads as TGCAGTGCTAGATCGAGGCCCCATGAGCAGTTCTTC.

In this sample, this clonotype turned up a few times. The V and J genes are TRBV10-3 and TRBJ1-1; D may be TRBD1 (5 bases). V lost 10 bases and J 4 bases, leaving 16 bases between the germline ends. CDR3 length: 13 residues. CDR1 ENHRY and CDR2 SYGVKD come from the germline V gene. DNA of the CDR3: TGTGCCAGCAGCTGGGGGGGGGGCACTGAAGCTTTCTTT. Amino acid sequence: CASSWGGGTEAFF.